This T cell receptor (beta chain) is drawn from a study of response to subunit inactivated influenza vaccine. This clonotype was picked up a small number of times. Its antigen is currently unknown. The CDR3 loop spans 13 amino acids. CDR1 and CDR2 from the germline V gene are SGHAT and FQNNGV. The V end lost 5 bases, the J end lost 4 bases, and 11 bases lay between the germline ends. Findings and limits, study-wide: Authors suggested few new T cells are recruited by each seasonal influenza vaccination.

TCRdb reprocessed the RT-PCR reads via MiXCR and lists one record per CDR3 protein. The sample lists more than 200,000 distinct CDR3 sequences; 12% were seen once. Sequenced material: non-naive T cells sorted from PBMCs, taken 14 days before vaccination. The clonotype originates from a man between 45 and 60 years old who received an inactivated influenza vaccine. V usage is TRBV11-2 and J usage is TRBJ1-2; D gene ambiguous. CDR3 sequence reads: CASSPREFYGYTF. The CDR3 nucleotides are TGTGCCAGCAGCCCAAGGGAGTTCTATGGCTACACCTTC.